These 11 T cell receptor beta chains originate from one sample sequenced in a study of blood T cell repertoires in COVID-19. Using immunoSEQ multiplex PCR, the repertoire was profiled, and TCRdb retains in-frame clones only, with some absent. Of 150,000 to 200,000 clones in the sample, around 79% are singletons; the top ten hold about 11%. Sequencing was performed on PBMCs or T cells enriched from blood (not recorded which). All receptors derive from a man aged 45-60 years who had recovered from COVID-19.

This chain links TRBV27 with TRBJ1-6; 7 bases map to TRBD1. Germline trimming cut 3 bases from V and 4 bases from J; bases unmatched to any gene: 6. Germline CDR1 is MNHEY and CDR2 is SMNVEV (reference sequence). The CDR3 extends over 16 amino acids. The CDR3 DNA follows: TGTGCCAGCAGTTTTTCGGAGACAGGGTATAATTCACCCCTCCACTTT. It specifies CASSFSETGYNSPLHF.

In regard to this clone: At one boundary the junction diverges from the germline segment, which might be a read error. The V gene is TRBV6-5, the J gene TRBJ2-7, with TRBD1 identical over 11 bases. The CDR3 contains 14 residues. Germline CDR1 reads MNHEY; CDR2 reads SVGAGI. CDR3 in amino acids: CASSYLPGDRGFSF. CDR3 in DNA: TGTGCCAGCAGTTACCTCCCCGGGGACAGGGGGTTCTCATTC.

This clone came up once. This chain connects TRBV30 to TRBJ2-3; TRBD1 aligns across 7 bases. Germline V CDR1 and CDR2: GTSNPN, SVGIG (reference sequence). The CDR3 has 14 amino acids. Trimming at V came to 2 bases and at J to 2 bases, leaving 4 bases not matched to a gene. The CDR3 DNA sequence: TGTGCCTGGAGTCGGGGACAGATCACAGATACGCAGTATTTT. It encodes CAWSRGQITDTQYF. The full variable domain, completed using reference TRBV30 and TRBJ2-3, is SQTIHQWPATLVQPVGSPLSLECTVEGTSNPNLYWYRQAAGRGLQLLFYSVGIGQISSEVPQNLSASRPQDRQFILSSKKLLLSDSGFYLCAWSRGQITDTQYFGPGTRLTVL.

This chain links TRBV3-1 (or the pseudogene TRBV3-2) with TRBJ1-2, with D possibly TRBD1 on 6 matching bases. V gave up 4 bases and J gave up 4 bases, with 13 bases separating them. Germline loops: CDR1 LGHDT, CDR2 YNNKEL (reference sequence). This CDR3 spans 14 amino acids. CDR3 DNA: TGTGCCAGCAGCCTCACCAGGGGTGCCTATGGCTACACCTTC. This translates into CASSLTRGAYGYTF.

This chain links TRBV3-1 (or the pseudogene TRBV3-2) with TRBJ2-2, with D maybe TRBD2 (6 bases). Germline lookup yields CDR1 LGHDT and CDR2 YNNKEL (reference sequence). The CDR3 runs to 16 residues. The V end lost 0 bases, the J end lost 6 bases, and 14 bases lay between the germline ends. This CDR3 is CASSQDITPSAGELFF. The CDR3 bases are TGTGCCAGCAGCCAAGATATAACACCTAGCGCCGGGGAGCTGTTTTTT.

The gene calls are TRBV30 and TRBJ2-2; 8 bases map to TRBD1. Looked up from germline, CDR1 is GTSNPN and CDR2 is SVGIG (reference sequence). This CDR3 region has 14 residues. V lost 4 bases and J lost 3; bases outside the gene matches: 4. The CDR3 spells CAWMDRDDTGELFF. CDR3 nucleotides: TGTGCCTGGATGGACAGGGATGACACCGGGGAGCTGTTTTTT.

The J gene is TRBJ1-2, the V gene TRBV3-1 (or the pseudogene TRBV3-2); the D gene is possibly TRBD1 (6 bases). Germline assignment: CDR1 LGHDT and CDR2 YNNKEL (reference sequence). The length of the CDR3 is 16 residues. The V and J ends lost 3 bases and 0 bases respectively, with 14 bases between them. The CDR3 reads CASSQGRGRANYGYTF. The CDR3 DNA reads as TGTGCCAGCAGCCAGGGGAGGGGGAGAGCTAACTATGGCTACACCTTC.

This sequence joins TRBV5-5 and TRBJ1-2; 8 positions match TRBD1. CDR1 is SGHKS and CDR2 is YYEKEE in the germline V gene (reference sequence). This CDR3 has 14 residues. The V segment lost 4 bases and the J segment 5 bases; nucleotides outside the gene matches: 7. CDR3: CASSGTGQGYGYTF. DNA of the CDR3: TGTGCCAGCAGCGGAACCGGACAGGGTTATGGCTACACCTTC.

The rearrangement uses TRBV6-2 or TRBV6-3 and TRBJ1-4; 7 nucleotides align to TRBD1. The junction had 12 bases not matched to a gene; V was cut back by 6 bases and J by 8 bases. The CDR3 consists of 15 residues. The germline V gene encodes CDR1 MNHEY and CDR2 SVGEGT. CDR3 coding DNA: TGTGCCAGCAGCATCACCAGACAGGGTAAAGAAAAACTGTTTTTT. It encodes CASSITRQGKEKLFF.

The rearrangement uses TRBV7-9 and TRBJ2-7, with D possibly being TRBD2 (7 bases). Germline-derived CDR1 and CDR2 are SEHNR and FQNEAQ (reference sequence). The CDR3 has 15 residues. V was clipped by 1 base and J by 1 base, with 11 bases between them. CDR3 sequence reads: CASSLDGGLSYEQYF. CDR3 DNA sequence: TGTGCCAGCAGCTTAGACGGGGGGCTGTCCTACGAGCAGTACTTC. Supplemented by reference TRBV7-9 and TRBJ2-7, the full variable domain reads DTGVSQNPRHKITKRGQNVTFRCDPISEHNRLYWYRQTLGQGPEFLTYFQNEAQLEKSRLLSDRFSAERPKGSFSTLEIQRTEQGDSAMYLCASSLDGGLSYEQYFGPGTRLTVT.

This clone was seen once. The chain employs TRBV19 and TRBJ1-5; D is perhaps TRBD1 (6 bases). V lost 5 bases and J lost 0, with 14 bases in between. The CDR3 has 16 residues. Germline CDR1 is LNHDA and CDR2 is SQIVND (reference sequence). The CDR3 DNA is TGTGCCAGTAGTCCGCGGACAGAAACTAGCAATCAGCCCCAGCATTTT. Encoded protein: CASSPRTETSNQPQHF. The full variable domain, completed using reference TRBV19 and TRBJ1-5, is DGGITQSPKYLFRKEGQNVTLSCEQNLNHDAMYWYRQDPGQGLRLIYYSQIVNDFQKGDIAEGYSVSREKKESFPLTVTSAQKNPTAFYLCASSPRTETSNQPQHFGDGTRLSIL.